The entry that follows covers one T cell receptor (beta chain) sequence. This entry is derived from a study of blood T cell repertoires in COVID-19. About the research overall: Samples of COVID-19 (acute and convalescent) were obtained from the United States, Italy and Spain. PBMCs, B-cell-depleted T cells, or T cells provided the cDNA or gDNA that made up the material.

Looked up from germline, CDR1 is MNHEY and CDR2 is SVGAGI. CDR3 length: 14 residues. V lost 6 bases, J lost 5 bases, and 7 bases stayed unmatched. Original analysis: Reference gene primer amplification in the assay estimated nucleated cell counts. Clones were sequenced by immunoSEQ multiplex PCR, and TCRdb holds only the in-frame ones, with some missing. V and J calls and clone size follow that table, whereas D and trimming were derived from the DNA. The repertoire has about 310,000 clones, 85% to 90% of them found once; the top ten carry less than 3.5%. In Seattle, patients joined the study during active infection and were tracked longitudinally.

The material sequenced was peripheral blood. This clonotype was obtained from a woman aged 25-40 years with COVID-19, enrolled during active disease. This sequence joins TRBV6-5 and TRBJ1-3, with TRBD1 matching 7 bases. In DNA, the CDR3 is TGTGCCAGCAGAAGGGGACAGTCTCGAAACACCATATATTTT. Protein sequence: CASRRGQSRNTIYF.